Listed here are 8 T cell receptor beta chains from one sample, sequenced in a study of control samples from healthy donors and cancer patients. TCRdb's copy holds only in-frame clones and misses some; the assay was immunoSEQ multiplex PCR. The sample holds approximately 150,000 clones, 92% seen once. The sequenced sample consisted of blood. The source of these receptors is a woman in her 30s in good health.

The chain carries TRBV9 and TRBJ2-3, with D unresolved. The V gene's germline CDR1 is SGDLS and CDR2 YYNGEE. Trimming took off 0 bases at V and 8 bases at J, with 10 bases between the two ends. The length of the CDR3 is 13 residues. This CDR3 is CASSVEESRTQYF. The CDR3 nucleotides are TGTGCCAGCAGCGTAGAGGAGAGCCGTACGCAGTATTTT.

The chain combines TRBV27 with TRBJ2-7, with a tentative D call TRBD1 (6 bases). CDR1 is MNHEY, CDR2 SMNVEV, per germline (reference sequence). This CDR3 comprises 13 residues. V lost 7 bases to trimming and J lost 3 bases, with 13 bases between them. CDR3 region: CASKAGADYEQYF. In nucleotides, the CDR3 is TGTGCCAGCAAAGCAGGGGCTGACTACGAGCAGTACTTC.

The rearrangement links TRBV4-3 to TRBJ1-2, with a possible D match to TRBD1 (5 bases). From germline, CDR1 is LGHNA and CDR2 YSLEER. V was clipped by 0 bases and J by 8 bases, with 16 bases between them. This CDR3 is built from 15 residues. The CDR3 coding sequence is TGCGCCAGCAGCCAAGAGGGGGGGACTTACTGGGGCTACACCTTC. Protein: CASSQEGGTYWGYTF.

The chain combines TRBV28 with TRBJ1-5; D remains ambiguous. V lost 10 bases, J lost 4 bases, and 17 bases lay in between. In germline, CDR1 is MDHEN, CDR2 SYDVKM. The CDR3 runs 14 residues. The CDR3 here is CATLDGPRNQPQHF. The CDR3 coding sequence is TGTGCCACCCTCGACGGGCCGAGGAATCAGCCCCAGCATTTT.

This clone was detected a few times. The J gene is TRBJ1-6, the V gene TRBV4-1; possible D gene TRBD1, 5 bases. The CDR3 runs 14 residues. The germline V gene has CDR1 MGHRA and CDR2 YSYEKL. V gave up 3 bases and J gave up 8 bases, with 11 bases separating them. The CDR3 region is CASSQGVGDSPLHF. In DNA, the CDR3 is TGCGCCAGCAGCCAGGGGGTAGGGGATTCACCCCTCCACTTT.

The chain uses TRBV12-3 or TRBV12-4 and TRBJ1-2; D is ambiguous. The length of the CDR3 is 12 residues. V lost 2 bases, J lost 4 bases, and 5 bases lay in between. CDR3 in amino acids: CASSLQLYGYTF. The CDR3 nucleotides read TGTGCCAGCAGTTTACAGCTCTATGGCTACACCTTC.

The V gene is TRBV6-2 or TRBV6-3, the J gene TRBJ2-6; D remains unclear. Trimming stripped 5 bases from V and 0 bases from J, with 8 bases between. The CDR3 totals 15 residues. The V gene's germline CDR1 is MNHEY and CDR2 SVGEGT. This CDR3 reads CASSQALSGANVLTF. The CDR3 coding sequence is TGTGCCAGCAGTCAGGCCCTCTCTGGGGCCAACGTCCTGACTTTC.

The V call is TRBV5-4, the J call TRBJ1-1; D remains unclear. Germline CDR1 reads SGHNT; CDR2 reads YYREEE (reference sequence). Trimming took off 2 bases at V and 5 bases at J, with 13 bases between the two ends. This CDR3 spans 14 amino acids. The CDR3: CASSFRNDGTEAFF. The CDR3 coding sequence is TGTGCCAGCAGCTTTCGGAACGACGGAACTGAAGCTTTCTTT.